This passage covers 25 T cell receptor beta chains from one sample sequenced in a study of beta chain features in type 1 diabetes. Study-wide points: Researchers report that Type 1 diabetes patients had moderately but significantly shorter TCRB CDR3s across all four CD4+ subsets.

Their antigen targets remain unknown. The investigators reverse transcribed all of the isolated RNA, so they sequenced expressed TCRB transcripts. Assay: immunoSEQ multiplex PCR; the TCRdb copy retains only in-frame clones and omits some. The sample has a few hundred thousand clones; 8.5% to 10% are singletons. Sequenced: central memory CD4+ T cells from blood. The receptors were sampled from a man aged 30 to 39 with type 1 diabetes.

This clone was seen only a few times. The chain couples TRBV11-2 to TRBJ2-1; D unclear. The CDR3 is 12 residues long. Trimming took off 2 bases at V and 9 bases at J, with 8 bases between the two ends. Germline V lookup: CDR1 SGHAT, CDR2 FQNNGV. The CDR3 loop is CASSLISFEQFF. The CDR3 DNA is TGTGCCAGCAGCTTAATAAGCTTTGAGCAGTTCTTC. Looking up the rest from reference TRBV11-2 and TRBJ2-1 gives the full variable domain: EAGVAQSPRYKIIEKRQSVAFWCNPISGHATLYWYQQILGQGPKLLIQFQNNGVVDDSQLPKDRFSAERLKGVDSTLKIQPAKLEDSAVYLCASSLISFEQFFGPGTRLTVL.

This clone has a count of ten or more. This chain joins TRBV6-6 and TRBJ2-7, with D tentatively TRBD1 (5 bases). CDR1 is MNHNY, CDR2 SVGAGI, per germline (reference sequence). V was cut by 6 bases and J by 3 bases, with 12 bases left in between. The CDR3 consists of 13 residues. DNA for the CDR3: TGTGCCAGCAGGGAACCAGACAGCTACGAGCAGTACTTC. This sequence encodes CASREPDSYEQYF.

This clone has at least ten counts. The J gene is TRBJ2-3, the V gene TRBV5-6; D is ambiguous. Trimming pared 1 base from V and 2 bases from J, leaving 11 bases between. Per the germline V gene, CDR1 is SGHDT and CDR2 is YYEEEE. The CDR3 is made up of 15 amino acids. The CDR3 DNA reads TGTGCCAGCAGCTTGATCACAGCATCCACAGATACGCAGTATTTT. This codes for CASSLITASTDTQYF.

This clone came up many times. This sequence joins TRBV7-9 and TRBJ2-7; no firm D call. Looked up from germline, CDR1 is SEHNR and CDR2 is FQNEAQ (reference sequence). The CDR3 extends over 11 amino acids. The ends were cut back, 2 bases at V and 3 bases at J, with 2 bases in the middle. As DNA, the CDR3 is TGTGCCAGCAGCTTACTCTACGAGCAGTACTTC. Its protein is CASSLLYEQYF. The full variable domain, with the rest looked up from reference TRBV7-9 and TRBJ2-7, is DTGVSQNPRHKITKRGQNVTFRCDPISEHNRLYWYRQTLGQGPEFLTYFQNEAQLEKSRLLSDRFSAERPKGSFSTLEIQRTEQGDSAMYLCASSLLYEQYFGPGTRLTVT.

The chain's CDR3 is CATSRDRGDEQFF. As DNA, the CDR3 is TGTGCCACCAGCAGAGATCGTGGGGATGAGCAGTTCTTC. The chain joins TRBV15 to TRBJ2-1; D ambiguous. The CDR3 totals 13 residues. V lost 0 bases and J 8 bases, leaving 8 bases between the germline ends. Germline V gene lookup returns CDR1 LNHNV and CDR2 YYDKDF (reference sequence).

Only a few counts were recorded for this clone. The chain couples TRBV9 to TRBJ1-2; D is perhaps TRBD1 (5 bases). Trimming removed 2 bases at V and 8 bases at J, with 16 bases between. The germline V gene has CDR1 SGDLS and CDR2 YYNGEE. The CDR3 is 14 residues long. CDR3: CASSVDRQGQGYTF. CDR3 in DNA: TGTGCCAGCAGCGTGGATAGGCAGGGCCAGGGCTACACCTTC.

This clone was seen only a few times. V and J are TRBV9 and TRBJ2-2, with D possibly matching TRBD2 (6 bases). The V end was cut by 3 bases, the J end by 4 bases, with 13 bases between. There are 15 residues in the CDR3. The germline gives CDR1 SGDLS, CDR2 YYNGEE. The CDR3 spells CASSATGVITGELFF. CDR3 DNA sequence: TGTGCCAGCAGCGCTACGGGAGTCATCACCGGGGAGCTGTTTTTT. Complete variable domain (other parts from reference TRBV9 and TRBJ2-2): DSGVTQTPKHLITATGQRVTLRCSPRSGDLSVYWYQQSLDQGLQFLIQYYNGEERAKGNILERFSAQQFPDLHSELNLSSLELGDSALYFCASSATGVITGELFFGEGSRLTVL.

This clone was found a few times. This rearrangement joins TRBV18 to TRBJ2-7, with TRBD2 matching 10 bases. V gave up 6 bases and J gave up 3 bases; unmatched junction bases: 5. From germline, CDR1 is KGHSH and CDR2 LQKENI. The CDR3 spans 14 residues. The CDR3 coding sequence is TGTGCCAGCTCCCCAGGGACTAGCGACTACGAGCAGTACTTC. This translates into CASSPGTSDYEQYF.

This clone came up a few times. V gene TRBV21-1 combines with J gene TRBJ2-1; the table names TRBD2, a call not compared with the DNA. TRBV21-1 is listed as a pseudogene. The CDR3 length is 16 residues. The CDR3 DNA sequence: TGTGCCAGCAGCAAAGCGAGGGCGGGAAACTACAATGAGCAGTTCTTC. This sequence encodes CASSKARAGNYNEQFF.

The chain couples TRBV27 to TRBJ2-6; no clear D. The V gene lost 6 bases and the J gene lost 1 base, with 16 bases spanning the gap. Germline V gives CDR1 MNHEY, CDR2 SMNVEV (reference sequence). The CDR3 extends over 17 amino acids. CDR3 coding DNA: TGTGCCAGCAGCAGTTTTGGCGTCTCTTCTGGGGCCAACGTCCTGACTTTC. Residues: CASSSFGVSSGANVLTF. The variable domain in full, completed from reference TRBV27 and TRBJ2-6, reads EAQVTQNPRYLITVTGKKLTVTCSQNMNHEYMSWYRQDPGLGLRQIYYSMNVEVTDKGDVPEGYKVSRKEKRNFPLILESPSPNQTSLYFCASSSFGVSSGANVLTFGAGSRLTVL.

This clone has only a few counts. CDR3 in amino acids: CASSLGPLGQPQHF. The CDR3 bases are TGCGCCAGCAGCTTGGGCCCCTTGGGTCAGCCCCAGCATTTT. This chain connects TRBV5-1 to TRBJ1-5, with unresolved D. From germline, CDR1 is SGHRS and CDR2 YFSETQ. V was shortened by 0 bases and J by 6 bases, with 10 bases between the two germline ends. The CDR3 spans 14 residues.

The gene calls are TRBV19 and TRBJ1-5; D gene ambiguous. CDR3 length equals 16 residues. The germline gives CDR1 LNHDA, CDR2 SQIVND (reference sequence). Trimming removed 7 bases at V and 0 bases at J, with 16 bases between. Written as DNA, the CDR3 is TGTGCCAGTACCCCACGGGGAAGGGATAGCAATCAGCCCCAGCATTTT. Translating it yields CASTPRGRDSNQPQHF.

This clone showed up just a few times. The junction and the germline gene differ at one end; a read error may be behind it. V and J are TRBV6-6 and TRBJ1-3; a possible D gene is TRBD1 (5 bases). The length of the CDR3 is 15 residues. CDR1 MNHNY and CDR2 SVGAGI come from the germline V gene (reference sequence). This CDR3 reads CAISEGLSSGNTIYF. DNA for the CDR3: TGTGCCATCAGTGAGGGACTCAGCTCTGGAAACACCATATATTTT.

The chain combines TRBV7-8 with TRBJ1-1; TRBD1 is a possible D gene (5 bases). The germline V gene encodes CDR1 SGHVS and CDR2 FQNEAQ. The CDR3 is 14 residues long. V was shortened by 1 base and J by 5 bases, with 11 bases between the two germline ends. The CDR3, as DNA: TGTGCCAGCAGCTTAGAACCAGGGTCGACTGAAGCTTTCTTT. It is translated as CASSLEPGSTEAFF.

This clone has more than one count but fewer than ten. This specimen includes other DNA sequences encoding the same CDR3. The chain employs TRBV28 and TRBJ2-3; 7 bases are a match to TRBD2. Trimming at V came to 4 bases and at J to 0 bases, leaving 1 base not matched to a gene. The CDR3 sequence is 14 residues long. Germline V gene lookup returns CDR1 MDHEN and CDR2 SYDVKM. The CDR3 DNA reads TGTGCCAGCAGTTCCGGGGGGAGCACAGATACGCAGTATTTT. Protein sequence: CASSSGGSTDTQYF.

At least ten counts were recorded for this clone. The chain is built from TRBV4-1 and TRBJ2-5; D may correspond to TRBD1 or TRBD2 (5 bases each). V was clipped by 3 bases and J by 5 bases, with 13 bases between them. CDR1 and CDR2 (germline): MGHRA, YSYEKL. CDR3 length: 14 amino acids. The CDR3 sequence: CASSHLGGAETQYF. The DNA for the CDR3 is TGCGCCAGCAGCCACCTTGGGGGAGCGGAGACCCAGTACTTC.

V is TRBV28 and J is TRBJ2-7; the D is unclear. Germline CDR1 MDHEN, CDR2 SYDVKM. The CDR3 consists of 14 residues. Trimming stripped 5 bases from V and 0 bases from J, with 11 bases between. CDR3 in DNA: TGTGCCAGCAGTGAAGTCATTGGCTCCTACGAGCAGTACTTC. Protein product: CASSEVIGSYEQYF.

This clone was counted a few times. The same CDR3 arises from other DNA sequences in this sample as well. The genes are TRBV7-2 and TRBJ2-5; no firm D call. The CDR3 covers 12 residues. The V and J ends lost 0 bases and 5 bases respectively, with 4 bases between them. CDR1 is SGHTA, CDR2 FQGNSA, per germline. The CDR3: CASSLASETQYF. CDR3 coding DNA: TGTGCCAGCAGCTTAGCTTCCGAGACCCAGTACTTC.

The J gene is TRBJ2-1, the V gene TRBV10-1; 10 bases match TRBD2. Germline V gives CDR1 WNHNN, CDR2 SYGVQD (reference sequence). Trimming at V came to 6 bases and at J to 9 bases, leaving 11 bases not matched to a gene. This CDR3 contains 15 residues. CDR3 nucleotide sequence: TGCGCCAGCAGCGGGGCTCTAGCGGGAGAAAGTGAGCAGTTCTTC. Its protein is CASSGALAGESEQFF.

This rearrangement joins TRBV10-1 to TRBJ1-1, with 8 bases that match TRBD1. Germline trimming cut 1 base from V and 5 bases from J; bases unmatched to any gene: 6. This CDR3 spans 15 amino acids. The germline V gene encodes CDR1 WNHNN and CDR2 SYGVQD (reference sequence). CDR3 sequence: CASSEYRGSGTEAFF. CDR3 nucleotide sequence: TGCGCCAGCAGTGAGTACAGGGGGTCGGGAACTGAAGCTTTCTTT.

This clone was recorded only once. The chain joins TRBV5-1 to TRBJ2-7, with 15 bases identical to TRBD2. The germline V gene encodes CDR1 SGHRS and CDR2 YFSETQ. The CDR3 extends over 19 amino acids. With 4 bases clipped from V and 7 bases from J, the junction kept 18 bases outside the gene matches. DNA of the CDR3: TGCGCCAGCAGCCCGAGTTTGGGACTAGCGGGAGGATCCCTACGAGAGCAGTACTTC. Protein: CASSPSLGLAGGSLREQYF. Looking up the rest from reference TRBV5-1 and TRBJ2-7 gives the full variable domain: KAGVTQTPRYLIKTRGQQVTLSCSPISGHRSVSWYQQTPGQGLQFLFEYFSETQRNKGNFPGRFSGRQFSNSRSEMNVSTLELGDSALYLCASSPSLGLAGGSLREQYFGPGTRLTVT.

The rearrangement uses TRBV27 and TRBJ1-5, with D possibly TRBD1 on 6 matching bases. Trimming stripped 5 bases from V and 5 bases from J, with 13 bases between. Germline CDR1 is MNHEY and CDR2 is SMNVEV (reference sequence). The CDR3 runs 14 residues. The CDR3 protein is CASSPREGDQPQHF. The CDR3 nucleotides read TGTGCCAGCAGTCCTAGAGAGGGGGATCAGCCCCAGCATTTT.

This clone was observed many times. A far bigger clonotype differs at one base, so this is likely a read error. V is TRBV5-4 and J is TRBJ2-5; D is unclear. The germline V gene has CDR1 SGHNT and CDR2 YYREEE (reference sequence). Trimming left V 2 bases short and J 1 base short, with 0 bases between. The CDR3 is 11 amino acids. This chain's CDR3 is CASSFQETQYF. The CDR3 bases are TGTGCCAGCAGCTTCCAAGAGACCCAGTACTTC.

The CDR3 nucleotides read TGTGCCAGCAGCTGGGGTTTGGGGGGTGCCTACGAGCAGTACTTC. It translates to CASSWGLGGAYEQYF. The chain joins TRBV7-2 to TRBJ2-7; TRBD2 is a possible D gene (6 bases). Trimming stripped 4 bases from V and 2 bases from J, with 15 bases between. Germline assignment: CDR1 SGHTA and CDR2 FQGNSA. CDR3 length equals 15 residues.

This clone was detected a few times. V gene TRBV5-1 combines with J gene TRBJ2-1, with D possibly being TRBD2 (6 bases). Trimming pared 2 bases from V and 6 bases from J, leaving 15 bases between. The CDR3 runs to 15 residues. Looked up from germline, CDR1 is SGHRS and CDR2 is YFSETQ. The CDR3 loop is CASSLQRVGANEQFF. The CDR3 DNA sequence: TGCGCCAGCAGCTTACAGCGGGTAGGGGCCAATGAGCAGTTCTTC.